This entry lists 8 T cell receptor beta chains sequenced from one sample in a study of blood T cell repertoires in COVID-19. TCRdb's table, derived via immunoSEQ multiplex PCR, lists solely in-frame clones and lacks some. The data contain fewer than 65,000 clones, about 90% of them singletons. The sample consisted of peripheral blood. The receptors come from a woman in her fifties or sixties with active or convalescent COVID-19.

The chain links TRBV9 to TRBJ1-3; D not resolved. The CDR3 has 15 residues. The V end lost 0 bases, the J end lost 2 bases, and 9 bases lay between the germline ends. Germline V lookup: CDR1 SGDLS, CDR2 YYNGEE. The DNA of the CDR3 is TGTGCCAGCAGCGTAGCGGGTAACACTGGAAACACCATATATTTT. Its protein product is CASSVAGNTGNTIYF.

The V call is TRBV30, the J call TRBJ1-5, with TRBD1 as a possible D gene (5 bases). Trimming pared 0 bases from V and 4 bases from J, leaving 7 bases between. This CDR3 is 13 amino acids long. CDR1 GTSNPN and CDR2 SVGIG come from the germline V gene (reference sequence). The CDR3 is CAWSVAGNQPQHF. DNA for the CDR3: TGTGCCTGGAGTGTGGCAGGGAATCAGCCCCAGCATTTT.

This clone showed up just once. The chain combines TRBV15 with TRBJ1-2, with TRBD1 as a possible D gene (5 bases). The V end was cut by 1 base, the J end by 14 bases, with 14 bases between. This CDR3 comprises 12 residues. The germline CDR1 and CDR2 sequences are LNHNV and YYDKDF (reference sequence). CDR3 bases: TGTGCCACCAGCAGAGCGGGGGGTGGAGGGACCTTC. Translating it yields CATSRAGGGGTF.

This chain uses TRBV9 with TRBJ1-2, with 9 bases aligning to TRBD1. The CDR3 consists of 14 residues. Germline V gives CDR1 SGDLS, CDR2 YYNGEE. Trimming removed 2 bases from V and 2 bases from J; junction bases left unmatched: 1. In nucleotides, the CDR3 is TGTGCCAGCAGCGTGGGGACAGGGAACTATGGCTACACCTTC. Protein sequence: CASSVGTGNYGYTF. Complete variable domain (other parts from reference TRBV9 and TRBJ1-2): DSGVTQTPKHLITATGQRVTLRCSPRSGDLSVYWYQQSLDQGLQFLIQYYNGEERAKGNILERFSAQQFPDLHSELNLSSLELGDSALYFCASSVGTGNYGYTFGSGTRLTVV.

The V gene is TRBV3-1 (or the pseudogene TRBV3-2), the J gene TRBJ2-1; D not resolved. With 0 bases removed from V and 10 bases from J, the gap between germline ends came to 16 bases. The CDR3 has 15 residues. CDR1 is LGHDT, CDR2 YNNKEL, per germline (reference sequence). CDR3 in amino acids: CASSQERPVSREQFF. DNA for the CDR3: TGTGCCAGCAGCCAAGAAAGGCCAGTTTCGCGGGAGCAGTTCTTC.

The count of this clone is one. This chain's CDR3 is CASSSLGGGSYEQYF. The CDR3 bases are TGTGCCAGCTCATCGTTGGGAGGGGGCTCCTACGAGCAGTACTTC. This chain uses TRBV18 with TRBJ2-7; a possible D gene is TRBD2 (7 bases). With 5 bases removed from V and 0 bases from J, the gap between germline ends came to 14 bases. Germline CDR1 reads KGHSH; CDR2 reads LQKENI. CDR3 size: 15 residues.

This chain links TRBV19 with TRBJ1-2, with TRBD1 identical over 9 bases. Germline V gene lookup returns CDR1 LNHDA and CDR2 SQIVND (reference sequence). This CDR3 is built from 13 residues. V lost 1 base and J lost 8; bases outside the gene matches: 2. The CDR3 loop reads CASSIGQGDGYTF. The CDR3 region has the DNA TGTGCCAGTAGTATAGGACAGGGGGACGGCTACACCTTC. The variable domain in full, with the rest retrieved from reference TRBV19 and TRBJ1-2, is DGGITQSPKYLFRKEGQNVTLSCEQNLNHDAMYWYRQDPGQGLRLIYYSQIVNDFQKGDIAEGYSVSREKKESFPLTVTSAQKNPTAFYLCASSIGQGDGYTFGSGTRLTVV.

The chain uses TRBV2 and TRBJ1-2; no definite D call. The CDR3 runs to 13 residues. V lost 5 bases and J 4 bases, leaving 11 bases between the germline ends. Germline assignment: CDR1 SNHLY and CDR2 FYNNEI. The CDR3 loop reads CASSPAGSYGYTF. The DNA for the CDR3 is TGTGCCAGCAGTCCGGCAGGTTCCTATGGCTACACCTTC. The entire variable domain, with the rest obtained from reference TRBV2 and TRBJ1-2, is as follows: EPEVTQTPSHQVTQMGQEVILRCVPISNHLYFYWYRQILGQKVEFLVSFYNNEISEKSEIFDDQFSVERPDGSNFTLKIRSTKLEDSAMYFCASSPAGSYGYTFGSGTRLTVV.